This TCR beta chain was sequenced during a study of beta chain features in type 1 diabetes. In its sample, this clone was seen a few times. Germline V gene data show CDR1 as SGHAT and CDR2 as FQDESV (reference sequence). Trimming took off 3 bases at V and 5 bases at J, with 11 bases between the two ends. This CDR3 comprises 14 residues. Since all of the isolated RNA was reverse transcribed, expressed TCRB transcripts were what got sequenced. Profiled with immunoSEQ multiplex PCR; TCRdb holds only in-frame clones, not every one. The sample contains 600,000 to 650,000 clones, roughly 16% of which appear only once.

The sequence came from a man between 18 and 35 years old in good health. The chain uses TRBV11-1 and TRBJ1-5; a weak D match, TRBD1 (5 bases). Sequenced: naive CD4+ T cells from blood. CDR3 DNA sequence: TGTGCCAGCAGCTTGGGGCCTTTCGATCAGCCCCAGCATTTT. As protein: CASSLGPFDQPQHF.